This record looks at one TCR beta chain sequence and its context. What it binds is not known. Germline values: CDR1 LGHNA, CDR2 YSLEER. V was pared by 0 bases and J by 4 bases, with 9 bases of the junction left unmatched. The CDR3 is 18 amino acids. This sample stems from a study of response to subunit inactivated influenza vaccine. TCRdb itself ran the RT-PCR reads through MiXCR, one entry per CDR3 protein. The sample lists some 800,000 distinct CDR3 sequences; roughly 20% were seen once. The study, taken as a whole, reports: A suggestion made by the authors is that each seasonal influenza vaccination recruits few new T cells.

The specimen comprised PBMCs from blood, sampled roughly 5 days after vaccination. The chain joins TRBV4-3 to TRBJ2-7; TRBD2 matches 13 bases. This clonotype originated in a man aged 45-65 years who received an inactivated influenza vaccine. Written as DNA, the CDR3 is TGCGCCAGCAGCCAAGATTCTCCCTGGACTAGCGGGAGATACGAGCAGTACTTC. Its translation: CASSQDSPWTSGRYEQYF.